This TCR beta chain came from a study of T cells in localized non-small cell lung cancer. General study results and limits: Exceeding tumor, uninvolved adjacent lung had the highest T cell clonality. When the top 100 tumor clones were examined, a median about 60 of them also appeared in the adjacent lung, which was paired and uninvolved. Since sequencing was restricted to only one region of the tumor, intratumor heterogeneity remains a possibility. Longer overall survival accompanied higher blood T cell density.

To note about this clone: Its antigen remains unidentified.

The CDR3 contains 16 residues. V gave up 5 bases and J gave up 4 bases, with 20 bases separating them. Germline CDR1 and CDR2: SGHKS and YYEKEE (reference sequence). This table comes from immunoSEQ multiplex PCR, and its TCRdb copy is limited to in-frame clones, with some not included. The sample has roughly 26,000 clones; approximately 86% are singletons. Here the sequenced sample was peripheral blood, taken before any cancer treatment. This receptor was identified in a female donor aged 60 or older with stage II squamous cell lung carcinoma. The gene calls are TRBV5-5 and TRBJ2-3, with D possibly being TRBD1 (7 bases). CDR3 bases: TGTGCCAGCAGTTCCGTCATTACAGGGGAGGCAGATACGCAGTATTTT. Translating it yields CASSSVITGEADTQYF.